This T cell receptor (beta chain) is drawn from a study of graft-versus-host responses after intestinal transplantation. Sequenced by immunoSEQ multiplex PCR; TCRdb stores in-frame clones only, minus some. The sample holds approximately 110,000 clones, just over 90% seen once. As regards this clone: Its specificity is not known.

This sequence was found in a human donor who was the organ donor for an intestinal transplant. The sequenced sample was unstimulated CD4+ T cells sorted from spleen or lymph node cells, obtained before transplant.

The CDR3 is CASSQDPGVGLHF. The CDR3 coding sequence is TGCGCCAGCAGCCAAGATCCGGGCGTTGGGTTGCATTTT. The chain joins TRBV4-3 to TRBJ1-5; D not certain. The CDR3 length is 13 residues. Between the trimmed V and J ends, which lost 0 bases and 15 bases, there was a span of 15 bases. Germline V lookup: CDR1 LGHNA, CDR2 YSLEER.